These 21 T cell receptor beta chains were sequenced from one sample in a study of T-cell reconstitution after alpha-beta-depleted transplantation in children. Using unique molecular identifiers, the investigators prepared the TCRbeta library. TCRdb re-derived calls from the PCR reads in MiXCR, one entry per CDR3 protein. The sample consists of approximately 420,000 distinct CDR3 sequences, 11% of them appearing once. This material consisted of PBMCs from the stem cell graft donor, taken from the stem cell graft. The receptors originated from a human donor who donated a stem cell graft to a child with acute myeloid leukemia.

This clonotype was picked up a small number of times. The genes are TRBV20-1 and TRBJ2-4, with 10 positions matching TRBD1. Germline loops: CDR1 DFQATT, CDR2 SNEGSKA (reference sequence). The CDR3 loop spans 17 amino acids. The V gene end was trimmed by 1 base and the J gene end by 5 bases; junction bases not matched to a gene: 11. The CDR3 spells CSARATLEGTGENIQYF. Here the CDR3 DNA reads TGCAGTGCTAGAGCTACGCTGGAGGGGACAGGGGAAAACATTCAGTACTTC.

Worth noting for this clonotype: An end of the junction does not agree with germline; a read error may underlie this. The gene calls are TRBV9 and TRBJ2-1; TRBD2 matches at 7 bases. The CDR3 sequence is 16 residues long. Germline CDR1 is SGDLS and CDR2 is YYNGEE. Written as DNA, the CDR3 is TGTGCCAGCAGCGTAGCTATGACTAGCCAGTACAACGAGCAGTTCTTC. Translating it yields CASSVAMTSQYNEQFF. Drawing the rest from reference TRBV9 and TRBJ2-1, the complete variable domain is DSGVTQTPKHLITATGQRVTLRCSPRSGDLSVYWYQQSLDQGLQFLIQYYNGEERAKGNILERFSAQQFPDLHSELNLSSLELGDSALYFCASSVAMTSQYNEQFFGPGTRLTVL.

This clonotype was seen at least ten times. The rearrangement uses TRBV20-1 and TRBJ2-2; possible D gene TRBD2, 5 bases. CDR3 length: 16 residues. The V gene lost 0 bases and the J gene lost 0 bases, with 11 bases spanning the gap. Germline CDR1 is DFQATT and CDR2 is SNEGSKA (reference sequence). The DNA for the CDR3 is TGCAGTGCTAGAGATTGGGCGGGCGCGAACACCGGGGAGCTGTTTTTT. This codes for CSARDWAGANTGELFF.

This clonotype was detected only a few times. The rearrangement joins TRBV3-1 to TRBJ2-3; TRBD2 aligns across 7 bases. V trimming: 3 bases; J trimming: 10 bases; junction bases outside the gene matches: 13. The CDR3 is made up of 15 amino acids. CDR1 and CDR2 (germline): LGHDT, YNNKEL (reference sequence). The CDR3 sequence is CASSHFRDYHSPQYF. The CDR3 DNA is TGTGCCAGCAGCCATTTCCGGGACTATCATTCCCCGCAGTATTTT.

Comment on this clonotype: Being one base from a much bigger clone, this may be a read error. The CDR3 region has the DNA TGTGCCAGCAGCAAAGGACAGGGCTATGGCTACACCTTC. This translates into CASSKGQGYGYTF. V gene TRBV3-1 combines with J gene TRBJ1-2, with 8 bases that match TRBD1. The V gene's germline CDR1 is LGHDT and CDR2 YNNKEL (reference sequence). V shed 5 bases and J 4 bases; nucleotides not matched to a gene: 3. This CDR3 spans 13 amino acids.

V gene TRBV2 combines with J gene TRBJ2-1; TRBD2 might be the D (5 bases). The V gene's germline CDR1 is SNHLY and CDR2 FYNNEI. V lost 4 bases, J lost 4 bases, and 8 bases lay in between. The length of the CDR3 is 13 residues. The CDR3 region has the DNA TGTGCCAGCAGTGCTTCGGGGTACAATGAGCAGTTCTTC. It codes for CASSASGYNEQFF.

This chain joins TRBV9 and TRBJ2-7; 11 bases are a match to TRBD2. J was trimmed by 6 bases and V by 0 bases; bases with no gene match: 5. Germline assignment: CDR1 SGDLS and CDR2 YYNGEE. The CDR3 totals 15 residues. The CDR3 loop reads CASSVVAGGPVEQYF. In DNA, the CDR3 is TGTGCCAGCAGCGTAGTAGCGGGAGGGCCAGTCGAGCAGTACTTC. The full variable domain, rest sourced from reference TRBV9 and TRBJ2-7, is DSGVTQTPKHLITATGQRVTLRCSPRSGDLSVYWYQQSLDQGLQFLIQYYNGEERAKGNILERFSAQQFPDLHSELNLSSLELGDSALYFCASSVVAGGPVEQYFGPGTRLTVT.

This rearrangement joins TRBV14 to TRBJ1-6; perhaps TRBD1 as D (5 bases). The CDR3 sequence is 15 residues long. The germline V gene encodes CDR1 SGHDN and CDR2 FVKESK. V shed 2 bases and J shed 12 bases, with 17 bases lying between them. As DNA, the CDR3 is TGTGCCAGCAGCCAACGAAGTGGGGGGTTGGAACCCCTCCACTTT. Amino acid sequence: CASSQRSGGLEPLHF.

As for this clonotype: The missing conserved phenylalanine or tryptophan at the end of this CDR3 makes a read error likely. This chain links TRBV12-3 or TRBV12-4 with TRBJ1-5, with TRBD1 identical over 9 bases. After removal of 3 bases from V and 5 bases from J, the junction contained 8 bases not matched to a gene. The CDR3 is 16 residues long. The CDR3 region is CASSLGSRTGDQPQHL. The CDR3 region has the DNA TGTGCCAGCAGTTTGGGGTCCCGGACAGGGGATCAGCCCCAGCATTTG.

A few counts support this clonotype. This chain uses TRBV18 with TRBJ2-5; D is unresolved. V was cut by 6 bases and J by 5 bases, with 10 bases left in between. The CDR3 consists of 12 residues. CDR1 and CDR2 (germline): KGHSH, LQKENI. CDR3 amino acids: CASSPGLETQYF. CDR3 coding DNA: TGTGCCAGCTCCCCAGGTCTTGAGACCCAGTACTTC.

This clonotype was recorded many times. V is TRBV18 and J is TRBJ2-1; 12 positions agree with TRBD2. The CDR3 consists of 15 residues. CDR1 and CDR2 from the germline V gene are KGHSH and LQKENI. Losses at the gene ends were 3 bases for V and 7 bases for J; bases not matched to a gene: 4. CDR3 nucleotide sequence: TGTGCCAGCTCACCCAGACTAGCGGGAGATAATGAGCAGTTCTTC. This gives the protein CASSPRLAGDNEQFF.

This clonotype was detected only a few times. CDR3 nucleotides: TGTGCCAGCAGTGCCCGGGCCCGGGACAGGGCCCAGAGCTCCTACAATGAGCAGTTCTTC. Amino acid sequence: CASSARARDRAQSSYNEQFF. This chain joins TRBV25-1 and TRBJ2-1, with TRBD1 matching over 9 bases. Germline CDR1 reads MGHDK; CDR2 reads SYGVNS. CDR3 length equals 20 residues. J gave up 0 bases and V 4 bases, and 16 bases lay outside the gene matches.

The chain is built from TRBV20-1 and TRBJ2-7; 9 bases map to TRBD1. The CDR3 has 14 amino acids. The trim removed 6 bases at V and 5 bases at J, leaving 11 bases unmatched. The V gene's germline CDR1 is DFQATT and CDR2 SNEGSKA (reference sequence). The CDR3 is CSATPGQGINEQYF. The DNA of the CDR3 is TGCAGTGCCACACCGGGACAGGGAATCAACGAGCAGTACTTC.

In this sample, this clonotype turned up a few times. CDR3 residues: CASSKERGAGGMDTQYF. CDR3 DNA sequence: TGTGCCAGCAGCAAAGAAAGGGGGGCAGGGGGCATGGATACGCAGTATTTT. The chain combines TRBV21-1 with TRBJ2-3; TRBD1, as called in the table, went unchecked against the DNA. TRBV21-1 represents a pseudogene. This CDR3 comprises 17 residues.

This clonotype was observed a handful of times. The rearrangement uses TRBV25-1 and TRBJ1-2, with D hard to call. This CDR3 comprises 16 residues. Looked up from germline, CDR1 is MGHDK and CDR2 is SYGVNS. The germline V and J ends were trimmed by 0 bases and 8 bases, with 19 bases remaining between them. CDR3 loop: CASSEYFPGNHEGYTF. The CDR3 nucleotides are TGTGCCAGCAGTGAATATTTCCCAGGAAATCACGAGGGCTACACCTTC.

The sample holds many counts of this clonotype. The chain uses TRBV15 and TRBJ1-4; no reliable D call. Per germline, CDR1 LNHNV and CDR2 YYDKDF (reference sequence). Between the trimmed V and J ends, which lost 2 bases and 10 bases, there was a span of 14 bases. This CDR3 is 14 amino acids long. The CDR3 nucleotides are TGTGCCACCAGCAGACACCGGAGTGAGGGAAAACTGTTTTTT. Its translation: CATSRHRSEGKLFF.

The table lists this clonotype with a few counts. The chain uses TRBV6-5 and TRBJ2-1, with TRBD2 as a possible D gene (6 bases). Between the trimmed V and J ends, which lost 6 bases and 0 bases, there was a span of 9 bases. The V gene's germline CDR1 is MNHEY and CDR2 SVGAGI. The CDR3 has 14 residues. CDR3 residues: CASSGRASYNEQFF. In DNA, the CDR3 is TGTGCCAGCAGCGGGAGAGCCTCCTACAATGAGCAGTTCTTC.

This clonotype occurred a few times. The CDR3 DNA sequence: TGCAGTGCCAGAACGGCAGGGGTACAAGAGACCCAGTACTTC. Translated, it gives CSARTAGVQETQYF. This sequence joins TRBV20-1 and TRBJ2-5, with D maybe TRBD1 (6 bases). Germline V gene lookup returns CDR1 DFQATT and CDR2 SNEGSKA (reference sequence). The CDR3 length is 14 residues. V was clipped by 6 bases and J by 2 bases, with 16 bases between them.

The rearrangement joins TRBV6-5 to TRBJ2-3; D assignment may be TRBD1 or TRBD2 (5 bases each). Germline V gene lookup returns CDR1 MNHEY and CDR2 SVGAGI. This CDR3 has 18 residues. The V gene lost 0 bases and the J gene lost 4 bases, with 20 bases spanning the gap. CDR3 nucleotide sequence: TGTGCCAGCAGTTACTCGGGGCCGGGACCCACGATGGCAGATACGCAGTATTTT. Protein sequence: CASSYSGPGPTMADTQYF.

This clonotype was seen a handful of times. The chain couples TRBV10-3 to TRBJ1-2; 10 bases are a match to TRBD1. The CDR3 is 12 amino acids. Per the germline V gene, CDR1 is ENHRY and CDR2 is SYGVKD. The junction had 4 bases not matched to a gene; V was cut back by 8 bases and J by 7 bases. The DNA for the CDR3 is TGTGCCATCTCCGGGGACAGGGGTGGCTACACCTTC. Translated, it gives CAISGDRGGYTF.

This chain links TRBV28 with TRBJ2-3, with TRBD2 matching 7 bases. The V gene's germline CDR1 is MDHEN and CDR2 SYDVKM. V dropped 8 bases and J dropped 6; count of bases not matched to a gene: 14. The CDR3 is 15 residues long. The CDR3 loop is CASGPASGGVDTQYF. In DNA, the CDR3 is TGTGCCAGCGGCCCCGCTAGCGGAGGGGTGGATACGCAGTATTTT. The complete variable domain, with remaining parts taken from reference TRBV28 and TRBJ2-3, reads DVKVTQSSRYLVKRTGEKVFLECVQDMDHENMFWYRQDPGLGLRLIYFSYDVKMKEKGDIPEGYSVSREKKERFSLILESASTNQTSMYLCASGPASGGVDTQYFGPGTRLTVL.